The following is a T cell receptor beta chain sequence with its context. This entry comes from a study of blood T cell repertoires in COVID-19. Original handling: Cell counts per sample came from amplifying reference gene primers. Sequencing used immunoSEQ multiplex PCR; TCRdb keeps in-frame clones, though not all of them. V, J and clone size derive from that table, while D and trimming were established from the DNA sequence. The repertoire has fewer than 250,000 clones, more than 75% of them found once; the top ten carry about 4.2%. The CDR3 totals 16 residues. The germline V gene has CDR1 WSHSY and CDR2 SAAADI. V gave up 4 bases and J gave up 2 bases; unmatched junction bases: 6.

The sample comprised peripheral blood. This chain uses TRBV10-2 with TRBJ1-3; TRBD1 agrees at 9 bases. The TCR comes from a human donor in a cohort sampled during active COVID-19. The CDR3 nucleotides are TGCGCCAGCAGTGCCGGGACAGGGTTGACTGGAAACACCATATATTTT. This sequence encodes CASSAGTGLTGNTIYF.